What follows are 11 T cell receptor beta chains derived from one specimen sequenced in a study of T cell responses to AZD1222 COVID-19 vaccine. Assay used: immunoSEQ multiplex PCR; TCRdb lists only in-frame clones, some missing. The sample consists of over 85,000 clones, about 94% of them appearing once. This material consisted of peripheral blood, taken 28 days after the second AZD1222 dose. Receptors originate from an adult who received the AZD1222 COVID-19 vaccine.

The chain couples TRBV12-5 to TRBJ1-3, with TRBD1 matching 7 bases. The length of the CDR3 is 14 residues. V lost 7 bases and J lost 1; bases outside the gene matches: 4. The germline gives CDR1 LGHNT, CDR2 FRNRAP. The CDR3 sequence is CASEARGSGNTIYF. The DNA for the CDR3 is TGTGCTAGTGAAGCCAGGGGGTCTGGAAACACCATATATTTT.

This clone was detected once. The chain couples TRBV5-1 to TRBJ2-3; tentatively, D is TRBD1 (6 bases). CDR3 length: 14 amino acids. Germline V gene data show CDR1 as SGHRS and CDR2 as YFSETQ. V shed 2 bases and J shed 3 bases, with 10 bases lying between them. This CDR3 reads CASSFPGVTDTQYF. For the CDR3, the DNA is TGCGCCAGCAGCTTCCCAGGGGTGACAGATACGCAGTATTTT.

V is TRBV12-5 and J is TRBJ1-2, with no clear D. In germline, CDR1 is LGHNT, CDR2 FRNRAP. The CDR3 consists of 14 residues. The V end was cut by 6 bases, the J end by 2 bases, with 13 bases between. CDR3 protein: CASGPVTENYGYTF. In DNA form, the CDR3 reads TGTGCTAGTGGCCCCGTAACAGAGAACTATGGCTACACCTTC.

The CDR3 coding sequence is TGTGCCAGCAGCCAATGGGGACAGTGGAGTTCTAACTATGGCTACACCTTC. Encoded protein: CASSQWGQWSSNYGYTF. This chain uses TRBV16 with TRBJ1-2, with 7 bases fitting TRBD1. After removal of 1 base from V and 0 bases from J, the junction contained 8 bases not matched to a gene. In germline, CDR1 is KGHSY, CDR2 FQNENV. The CDR3 is 17 amino acids.

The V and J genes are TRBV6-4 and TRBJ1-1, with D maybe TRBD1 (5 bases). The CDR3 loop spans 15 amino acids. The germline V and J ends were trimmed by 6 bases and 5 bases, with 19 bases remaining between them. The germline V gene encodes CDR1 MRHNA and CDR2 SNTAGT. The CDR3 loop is CASRLEGGEWTEAFF. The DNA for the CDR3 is TGTGCCAGCAGACTTGAAGGAGGGGAATGGACTGAAGCTTTCTTT.

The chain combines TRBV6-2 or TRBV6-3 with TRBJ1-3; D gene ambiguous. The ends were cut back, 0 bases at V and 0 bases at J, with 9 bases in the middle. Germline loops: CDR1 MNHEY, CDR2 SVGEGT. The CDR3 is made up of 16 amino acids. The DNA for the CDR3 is TGTGCCAGCAGTTACTCGAACAGCATCTCTGGAAACACCATATATTTT. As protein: CASSYSNSISGNTIYF.

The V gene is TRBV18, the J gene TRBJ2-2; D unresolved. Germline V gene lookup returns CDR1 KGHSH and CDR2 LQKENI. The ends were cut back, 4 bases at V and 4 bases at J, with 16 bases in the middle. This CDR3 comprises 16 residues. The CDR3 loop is CASSREGGTFTGELFF. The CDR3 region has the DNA TGTGCCAGCTCACGGGAAGGCGGAACATTCACCGGGGAGCTGTTTTTT.

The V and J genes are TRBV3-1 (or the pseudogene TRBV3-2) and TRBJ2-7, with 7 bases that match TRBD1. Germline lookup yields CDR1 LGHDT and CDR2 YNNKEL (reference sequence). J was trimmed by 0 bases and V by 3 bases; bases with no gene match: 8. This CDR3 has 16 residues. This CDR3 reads CASSQWGTDGSYEQYF. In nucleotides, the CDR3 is TGTGCCAGCAGCCAGTGGGGGACAGACGGCTCCTACGAGCAGTACTTC.

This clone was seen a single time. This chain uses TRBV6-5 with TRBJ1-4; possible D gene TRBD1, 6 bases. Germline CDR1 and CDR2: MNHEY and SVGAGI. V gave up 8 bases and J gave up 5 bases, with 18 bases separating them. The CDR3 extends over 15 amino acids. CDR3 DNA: TGTGCCAGCGGAGGGGGAAGGGCAGGGAATGAAAAACTGTTTTTT. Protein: CASGGGRAGNEKLFF.

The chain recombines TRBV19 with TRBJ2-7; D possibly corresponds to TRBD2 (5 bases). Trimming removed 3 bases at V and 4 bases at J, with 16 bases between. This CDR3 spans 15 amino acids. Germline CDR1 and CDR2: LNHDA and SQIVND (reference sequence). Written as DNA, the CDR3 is TGTGCCAGTAGTATTGGGGTAGGAGGAGTATACGAGCAGTACTTC. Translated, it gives CASSIGVGGVYEQYF.

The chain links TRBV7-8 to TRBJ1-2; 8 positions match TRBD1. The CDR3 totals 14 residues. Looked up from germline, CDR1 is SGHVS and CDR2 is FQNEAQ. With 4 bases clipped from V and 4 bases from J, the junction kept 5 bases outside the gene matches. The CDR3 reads CASSSGQGGYGYTF. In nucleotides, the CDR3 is TGTGCCAGCAGCTCCGGACAGGGTGGCTATGGCTACACCTTC.